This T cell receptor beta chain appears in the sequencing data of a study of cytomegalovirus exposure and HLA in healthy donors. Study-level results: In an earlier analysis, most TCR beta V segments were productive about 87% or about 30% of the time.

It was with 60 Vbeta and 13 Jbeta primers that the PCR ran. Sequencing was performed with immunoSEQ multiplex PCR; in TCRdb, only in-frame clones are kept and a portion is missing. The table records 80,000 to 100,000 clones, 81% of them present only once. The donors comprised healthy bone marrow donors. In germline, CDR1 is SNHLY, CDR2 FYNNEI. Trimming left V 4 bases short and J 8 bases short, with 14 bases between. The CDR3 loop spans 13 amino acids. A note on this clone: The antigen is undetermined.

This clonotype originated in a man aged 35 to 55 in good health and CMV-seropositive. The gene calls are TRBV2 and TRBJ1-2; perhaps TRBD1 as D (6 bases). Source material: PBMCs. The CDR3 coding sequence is TGTGCCAGCAGTGGAGACAGGCGGCAGGGCTACACCTTC. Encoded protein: CASSGDRRQGYTF.